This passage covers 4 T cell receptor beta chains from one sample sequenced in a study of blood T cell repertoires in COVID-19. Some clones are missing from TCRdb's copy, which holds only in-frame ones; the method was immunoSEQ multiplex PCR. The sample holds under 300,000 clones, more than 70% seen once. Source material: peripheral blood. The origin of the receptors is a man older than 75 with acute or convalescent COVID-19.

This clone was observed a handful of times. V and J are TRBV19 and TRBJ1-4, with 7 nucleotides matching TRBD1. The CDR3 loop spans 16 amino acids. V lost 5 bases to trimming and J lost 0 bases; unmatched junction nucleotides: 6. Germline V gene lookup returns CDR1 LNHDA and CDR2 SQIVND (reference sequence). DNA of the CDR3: TGTGCCAGTAGTGTACAGGGGATTGCAACTAATGAAAAACTGTTTTTT. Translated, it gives CASSVQGIATNEKLFF.

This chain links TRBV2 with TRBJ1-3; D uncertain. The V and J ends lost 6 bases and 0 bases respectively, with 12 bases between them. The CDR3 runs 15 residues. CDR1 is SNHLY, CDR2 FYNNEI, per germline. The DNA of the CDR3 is TGTGCCAGCAGCCTGAGGGCCAACTCTGGAAACACCATATATTTT. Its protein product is CASSLRANSGNTIYF.

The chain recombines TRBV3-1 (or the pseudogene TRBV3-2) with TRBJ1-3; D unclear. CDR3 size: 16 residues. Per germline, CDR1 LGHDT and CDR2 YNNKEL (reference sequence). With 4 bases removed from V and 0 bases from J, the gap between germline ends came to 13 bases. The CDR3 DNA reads TGTGCCAGCAGCCGGCCTCGGACTAACTCTGGAAACACCATATATTTT. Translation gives CASSRPRTNSGNTIYF.

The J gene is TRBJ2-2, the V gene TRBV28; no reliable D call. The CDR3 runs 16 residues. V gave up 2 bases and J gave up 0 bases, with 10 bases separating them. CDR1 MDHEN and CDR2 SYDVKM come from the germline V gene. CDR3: CASSLPQVANTGELFF. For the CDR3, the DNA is TGTGCCAGCAGTTTACCTCAGGTCGCGAACACCGGGGAGCTGTTTTTT.